The 3 T cell receptor beta chains given below trace back to one sample, sequenced in a study of CD8 T cells in ankylosing spondylitis. Study-wide findings and caveats: Characteristic, it appeared, of ankylosing spondylitis blood was a TCR beta motif of seven or eight highly homologous variants.

Via MiXCR, TCRdb re-called the 5' RACE reads, giving one row per CDR3 protein. The table lists 650,000 to 800,000 distinct CDR3 sequences, 19% of them singletons. No antigen is known for these receptors. Sequencing input: blood, either unsorted or a sorted T cell fraction (not recorded which). Receptor source: a male donor with ankylosing spondylitis.

This rearrangement joins TRBV7-6 to TRBJ2-1, with 8 bases matching TRBD2. The CDR3 is 14 amino acids. V trimming: 5 bases; J trimming: 12 bases; junction bases outside the gene matches: 12. Germline-derived CDR1 and CDR2 are SGHVS and FNYEAQ. The chain's CDR3 is CASSTSGSREGQFF. CDR3 sequence (DNA): TGTGCCAGCAGCACTAGCGGATCTCGGGAAGGGCAGTTCTTC.

The CDR3: CAISEELAGDTGELFF. The CDR3 nucleotides are TGTGCCATCAGTGAAGAGCTAGCGGGAGATACGGGGGAGCTGTTTTTT. The genes are TRBV10-3 and TRBJ2-2; TRBD2 agrees at 10 bases. Trimming removed 3 bases from V and 8 bases from J; junction bases left unmatched: 9. This CDR3 is built from 16 residues. Germline V gene sequence: CDR1 ENHRY, CDR2 SYGVKD.

The chain carries TRBV15 and TRBJ2-4; D not resolved. Germline V gene lookup returns CDR1 LNHNV and CDR2 YYDKDF (reference sequence). With 1 base removed from V and 0 bases from J, the gap between germline ends came to 4 bases. The CDR3 consists of 14 residues. CDR3 nucleotide sequence: TGTGCCACCAGCAGAGGAGAAGCCAAAAACATTCAGTACTTC. This codes for CATSRGEAKNIQYF.